The clone carrying this T cell receptor (beta chain) was detected once. As processed by the authors: Amplification with reference gene primers provided the estimates of nucleated cell counts. Some clones are missing from TCRdb's copy, which holds only in-frame ones; the method was immunoSEQ multiplex PCR. V, J and clone size were drawn from that table, and D and trimming were deduced from the DNA. Here the sample spans some 86,000 clones, around 90% being singletons. The CDR3 is 12 residues long. The V gene lost 5 bases and the J gene lost 8 bases, with 12 bases spanning the gap. From germline, CDR1 is SNHLY and CDR2 FYNNEI. This entry is derived from a study of blood T cell repertoires in COVID-19. About the study: Collection of acute and convalescent COVID-19 samples took place in the United States, Italy and Spain. Sources were T cells, B-cell-depleted T cells, or PBMCs; the material itself was cDNA or gDNA.

The rearrangement uses TRBV2 and TRBJ1-2; D is perhaps TRBD1 (6 bases). The sequenced sample was peripheral blood. The TCR originated in a human donor with active COVID-19. The donor label of this sample is uncertain. For the CDR3, the DNA is TGTGCCAGCAGTCAGGGGCCCATGGGCTACACCTTC. Its protein product is CASSQGPMGYTF.